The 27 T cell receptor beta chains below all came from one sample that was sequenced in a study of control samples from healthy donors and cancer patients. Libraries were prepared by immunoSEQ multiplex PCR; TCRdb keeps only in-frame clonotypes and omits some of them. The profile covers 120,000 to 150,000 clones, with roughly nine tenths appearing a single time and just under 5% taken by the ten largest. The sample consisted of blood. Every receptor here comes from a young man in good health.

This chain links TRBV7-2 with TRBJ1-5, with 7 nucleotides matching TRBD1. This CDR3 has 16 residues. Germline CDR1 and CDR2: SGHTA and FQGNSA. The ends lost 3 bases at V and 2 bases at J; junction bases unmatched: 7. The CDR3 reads CASSFSPGTGNQPQHF. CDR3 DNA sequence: TGTGCCAGCAGCTTCTCCCCTGGGACAGGCAATCAGCCCCAGCATTTT. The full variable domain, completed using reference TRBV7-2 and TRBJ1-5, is GAGVSQSPSNKVTEKGKDVELRCDPISGHTALYWYRQSLGQGLEFLIYFQGNSAPDKSGLPSDRFSAERTGGSVSTLTIQRTQQEDSAVYLCASSFSPGTGNQPQHFGDGTRLSIL.

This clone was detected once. Written as DNA, the CDR3 is TGTGCCAGCTCCCTATACCCTAGCACAGATACGCAGTATTTT. Translation gives CASSLYPSTDTQYF. V usage is TRBV7-2 and J usage is TRBJ2-3; D is uncertain. V was pared by 8 bases and J by 0 bases, with 12 bases between. The CDR3 extends over 14 amino acids. The germline V gene encodes CDR1 SGHTA and CDR2 FQGNSA.

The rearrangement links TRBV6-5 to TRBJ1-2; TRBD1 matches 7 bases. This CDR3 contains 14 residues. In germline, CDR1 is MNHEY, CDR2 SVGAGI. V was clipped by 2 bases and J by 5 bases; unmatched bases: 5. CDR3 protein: CASSYRDSTYGYTF. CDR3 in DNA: TGTGCCAGCAGTTACCGGGACAGTACATATGGCTACACCTTC.

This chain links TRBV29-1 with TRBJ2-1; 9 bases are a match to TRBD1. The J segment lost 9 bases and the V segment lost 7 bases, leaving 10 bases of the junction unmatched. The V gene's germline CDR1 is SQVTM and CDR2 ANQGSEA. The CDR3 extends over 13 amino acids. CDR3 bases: TGCAGCGAAACGGGACAGGGATACGGTGAGCAGTTCTTC. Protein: CSETGQGYGEQFF.

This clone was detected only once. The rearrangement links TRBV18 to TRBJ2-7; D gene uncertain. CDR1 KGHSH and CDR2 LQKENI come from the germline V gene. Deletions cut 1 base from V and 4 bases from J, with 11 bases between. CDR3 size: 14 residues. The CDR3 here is CASSPQAEPYEQYF. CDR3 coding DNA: TGTGCCAGCTCACCACAGGCAGAACCTTACGAGCAGTACTTC.

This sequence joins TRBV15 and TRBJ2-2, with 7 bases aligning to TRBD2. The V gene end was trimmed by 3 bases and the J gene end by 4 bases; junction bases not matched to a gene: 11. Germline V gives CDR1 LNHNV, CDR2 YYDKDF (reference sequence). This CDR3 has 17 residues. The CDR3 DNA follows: TGTGCCACCAGCAGGGAACCCGCGGGAGAGGTCACCGGGGAGCTGTTTTTT. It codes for CATSREPAGEVTGELFF.

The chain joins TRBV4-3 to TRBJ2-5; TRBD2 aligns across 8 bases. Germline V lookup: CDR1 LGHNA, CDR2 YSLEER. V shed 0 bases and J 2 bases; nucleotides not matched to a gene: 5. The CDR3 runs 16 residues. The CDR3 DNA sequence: TGCGCCAGCAGCCAAGATTGGACGGGAGGGCAAGAGACCCAGTACTTC. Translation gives CASSQDWTGGQETQYF.

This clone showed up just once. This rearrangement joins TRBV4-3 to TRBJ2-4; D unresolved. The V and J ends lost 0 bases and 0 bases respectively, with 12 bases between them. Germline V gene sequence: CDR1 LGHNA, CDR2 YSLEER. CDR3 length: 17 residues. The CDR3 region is CASSQDSGSLAKNIQYF. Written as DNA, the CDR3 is TGCGCCAGCAGCCAAGATTCGGGCTCCCTAGCCAAAAACATTCAGTACTTC.

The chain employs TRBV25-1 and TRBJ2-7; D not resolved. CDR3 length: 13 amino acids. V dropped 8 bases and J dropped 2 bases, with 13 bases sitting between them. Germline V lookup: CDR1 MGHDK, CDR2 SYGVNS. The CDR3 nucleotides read TGTGCCAGCGAAGACACCAATACCTACGAGCAGTACTTC. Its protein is CASEDTNTYEQYF.

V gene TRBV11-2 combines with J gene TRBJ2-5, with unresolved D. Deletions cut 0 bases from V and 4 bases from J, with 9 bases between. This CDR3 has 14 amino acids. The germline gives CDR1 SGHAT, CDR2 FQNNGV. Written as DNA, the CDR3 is TGTGCCAGCAGCTTAGAACCCAGAACAGAGACCCAGTACTTC. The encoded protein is CASSLEPRTETQYF.

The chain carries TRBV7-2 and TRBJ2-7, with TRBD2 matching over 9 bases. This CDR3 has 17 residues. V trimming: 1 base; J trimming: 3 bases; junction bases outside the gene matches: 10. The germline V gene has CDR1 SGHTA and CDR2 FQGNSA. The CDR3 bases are TGTGCCAGCAGCTTAGGGGCTCTAGCGGGGACCCACTACGAGCAGTACTTC. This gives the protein CASSLGALAGTHYEQYF.

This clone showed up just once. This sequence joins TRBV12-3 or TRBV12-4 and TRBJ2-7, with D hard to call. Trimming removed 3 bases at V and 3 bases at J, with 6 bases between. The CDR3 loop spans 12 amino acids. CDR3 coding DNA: TGTGCCAGCAGTTTTTTTCGCTACGAGCAGTACTTC. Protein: CASSFFRYEQYF.

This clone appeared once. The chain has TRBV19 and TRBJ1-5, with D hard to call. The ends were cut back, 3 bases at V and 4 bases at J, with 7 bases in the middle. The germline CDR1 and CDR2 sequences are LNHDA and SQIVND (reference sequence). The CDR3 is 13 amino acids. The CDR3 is CASSITENQPQHF. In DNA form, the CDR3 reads TGTGCCAGTAGTATTACGGAGAATCAGCCCCAGCATTTT.

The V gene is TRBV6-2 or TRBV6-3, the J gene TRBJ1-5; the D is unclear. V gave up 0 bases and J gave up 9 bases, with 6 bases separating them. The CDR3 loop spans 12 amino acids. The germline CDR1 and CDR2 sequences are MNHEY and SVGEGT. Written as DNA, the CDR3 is TGTGCCAGCAGTTACTCAGGGCGGCCCCAGCATTTT. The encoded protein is CASSYSGRPQHF.

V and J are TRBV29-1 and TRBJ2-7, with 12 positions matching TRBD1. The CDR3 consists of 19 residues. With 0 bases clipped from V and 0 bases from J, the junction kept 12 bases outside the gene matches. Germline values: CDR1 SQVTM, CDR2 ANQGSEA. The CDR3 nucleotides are TGCAGCGTTGAAGATGGGGGCGGGACAGGGGGCGCGAGCTCCTACGAGCAGTACTTC. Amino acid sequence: CSVEDGGGTGGASSYEQYF.

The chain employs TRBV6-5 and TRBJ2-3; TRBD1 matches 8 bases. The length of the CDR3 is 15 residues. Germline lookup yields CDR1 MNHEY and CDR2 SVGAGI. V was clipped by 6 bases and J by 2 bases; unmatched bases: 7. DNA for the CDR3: TGTGCCAGCAGCAGAAGCAGGGGGCCCACAGATACGCAGTATTTT. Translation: CASSRSRGPTDTQYF.

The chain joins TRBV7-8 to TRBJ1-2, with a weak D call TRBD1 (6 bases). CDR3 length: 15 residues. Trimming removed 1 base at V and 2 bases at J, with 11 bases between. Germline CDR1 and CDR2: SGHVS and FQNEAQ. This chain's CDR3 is CASSLDITGNYGYTF. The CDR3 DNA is TGTGCCAGCAGCTTAGACATTACAGGGAACTATGGCTACACCTTC.

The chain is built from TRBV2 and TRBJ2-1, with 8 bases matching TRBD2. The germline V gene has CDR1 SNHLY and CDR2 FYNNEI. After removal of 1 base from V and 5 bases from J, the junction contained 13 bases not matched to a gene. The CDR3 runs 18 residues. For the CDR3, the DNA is TGTGCCAGCAGTGAAGTGACCCAGCGGGAGCTGGCGGACAATGAGCAGTTCTTC. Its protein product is CASSEVTQRELADNEQFF.

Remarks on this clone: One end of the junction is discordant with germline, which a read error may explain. The CDR3, as DNA: TGTGCCAGCAGCCTAGCGCTGGCTAGGTCCTACAATGAGCAGTTCTTC. Protein product: CASSLALARSYNEQFF. The chain is built from TRBV7-6 and TRBJ2-1, with D maybe TRBD2 (6 bases). CDR1 is SGHVS, CDR2 FNYEAQ, per germline. This CDR3 is built from 16 residues.

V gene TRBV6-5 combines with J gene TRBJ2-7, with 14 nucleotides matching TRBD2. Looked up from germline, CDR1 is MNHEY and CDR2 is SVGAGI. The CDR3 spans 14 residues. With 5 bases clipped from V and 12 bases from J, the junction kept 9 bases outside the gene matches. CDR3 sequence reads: CASSTGTSGGWRYF. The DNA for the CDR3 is TGTGCCAGCAGTACCGGGACTAGCGGGGGTTGGCGGTACTTC.

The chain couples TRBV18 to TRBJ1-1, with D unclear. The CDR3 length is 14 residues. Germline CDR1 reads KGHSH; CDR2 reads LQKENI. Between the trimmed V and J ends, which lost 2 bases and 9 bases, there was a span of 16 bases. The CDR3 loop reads CASSPMPEPHQAFF. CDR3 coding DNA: TGTGCCAGCTCACCAATGCCGGAGCCCCATCAAGCTTTCTTT.

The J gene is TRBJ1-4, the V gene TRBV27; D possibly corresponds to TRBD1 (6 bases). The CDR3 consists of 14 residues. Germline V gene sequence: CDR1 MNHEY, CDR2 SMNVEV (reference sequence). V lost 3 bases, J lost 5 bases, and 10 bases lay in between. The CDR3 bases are TGTGCCAGCAGTTTTGCCAGGGGAAATGAAAAACTGTTTTTT. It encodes CASSFARGNEKLFF.

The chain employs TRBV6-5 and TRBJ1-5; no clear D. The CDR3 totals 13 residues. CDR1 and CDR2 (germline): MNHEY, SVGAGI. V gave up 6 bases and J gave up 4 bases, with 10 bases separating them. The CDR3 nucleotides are TGTGCCAGCAGACAAGACGGAAATCAGCCCCAGCATTTT. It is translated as CASRQDGNQPQHF.

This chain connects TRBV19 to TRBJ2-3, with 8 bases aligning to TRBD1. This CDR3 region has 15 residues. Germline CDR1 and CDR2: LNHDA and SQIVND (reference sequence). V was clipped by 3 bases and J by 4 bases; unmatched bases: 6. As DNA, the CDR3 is TGTGCCAGTAGTATGGACAGGGTGGGTGCAGATACGCAGTATTTT. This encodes CASSMDRVGADTQYF.

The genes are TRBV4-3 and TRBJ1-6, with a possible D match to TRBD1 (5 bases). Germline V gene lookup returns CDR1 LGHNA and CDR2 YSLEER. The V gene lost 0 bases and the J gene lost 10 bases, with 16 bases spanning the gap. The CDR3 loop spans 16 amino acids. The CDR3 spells CASSQDGDYLRSPLHF. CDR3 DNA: TGCGCCAGCAGCCAAGATGGGGACTACTTACGGTCACCCCTCCACTTT.

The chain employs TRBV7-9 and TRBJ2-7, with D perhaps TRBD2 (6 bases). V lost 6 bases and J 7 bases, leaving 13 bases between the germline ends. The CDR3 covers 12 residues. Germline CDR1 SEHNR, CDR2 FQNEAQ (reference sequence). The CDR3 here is CASRWDWLEQYF. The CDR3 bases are TGTGCCAGCAGATGGGACTGGTTGGAGCAGTACTTC.

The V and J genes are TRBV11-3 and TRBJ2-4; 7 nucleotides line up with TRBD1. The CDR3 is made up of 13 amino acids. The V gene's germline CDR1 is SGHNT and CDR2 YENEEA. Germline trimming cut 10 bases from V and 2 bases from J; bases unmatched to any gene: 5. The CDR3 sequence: CATQGDPKNIQYF. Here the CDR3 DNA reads TGTGCCACCCAGGGGGATCCCAAAAACATTCAGTACTTC.